The 10 T cell receptor beta chains in this list originate from one sample, sequenced in a study of cytomegalovirus exposure and HLA in healthy donors. It was with 60 Vbeta and 13 Jbeta primers that the PCR ran. Assay used: immunoSEQ multiplex PCR; TCRdb lists only in-frame clones, some missing. This table has more than 140,000 clones, roughly 64% appearing once. Sequencing was done on a sample of PBMCs. The receptors come from a woman aged 25 to 39 in good health and CMV-seropositive.

The sample holds a few counts of this clone. J is TRBJ2-7 and V is TRBV6-5; the D is unclear. The CDR3 is 13 amino acids. V was clipped by 5 bases and J by 3 bases, with 11 bases between them. Germline loops: CDR1 MNHEY, CDR2 SVGAGI. CDR3 DNA sequence: TGTGCCAGCAGTCCCTCTAATTACTACGAGCAGTACTTC. Translation gives CASSPSNYYEQYF.

The chain joins TRBV5-1 to TRBJ2-5, with TRBD1 matching over 9 bases. Germline lookup yields CDR1 SGHRS and CDR2 YFSETQ. This CDR3 has 15 amino acids. V trimming: 2 bases; J trimming: 0 bases; junction bases outside the gene matches: 2. CDR3 nucleotide sequence: TGCGCCAGCAGCTTCGGGACAGGGCACCAAGAGACCCAGTACTTC. Its protein is CASSFGTGHQETQYF.

The DNA of the CDR3 is TGTGCCAGCAGCCGAACCAAGGGAGTAGTTAGCTATGGCTACACCTTC. It translates to CASSRTKGVVSYGYTF. The V gene is TRBV5-6, the J gene TRBJ1-2; D remains unclear. CDR1 and CDR2 from the germline V gene are SGHDT and YYEEEE. This CDR3 has 16 residues. Between the trimmed V and J ends, which lost 4 bases and 4 bases, there was a span of 20 bases.

The V and J genes are TRBV11-2 and TRBJ1-2; tentatively, D is TRBD1 (5 bases). V shed 1 base and J shed 7 bases, with 10 bases lying between them. The CDR3 sequence is 13 residues long. Germline V CDR1 and CDR2: SGHAT, FQNNGV. The CDR3 reads CASSLGDSFGYTF. The CDR3 nucleotides read TGTGCCAGCAGCTTAGGCGACAGTTTTGGCTACACCTTC.

This chain joins TRBV2 and TRBJ1-1, with a weak D call TRBD1 (5 bases). The CDR3 sequence is 13 residues long. V was clipped by 6 bases and J by 1 base, with 9 bases between them. Per the germline V gene, CDR1 is SNHLY and CDR2 is FYNNEI. The CDR3 nucleotides are TGTGCCAGCAGCCGGGACTGGAACACTGAAGCTTTCTTT. Its translation is CASSRDWNTEAFF.

This clone has just a few counts. V is TRBV10-1 and J is TRBJ2-1; 11 bases are shared with TRBD2. The CDR3 is 15 residues long. The germline V gene encodes CDR1 WNHNN and CDR2 SYGVQD (reference sequence). V was pared by 4 bases and J by 8 bases, with 7 bases of the junction left unmatched. As DNA, the CDR3 is TGCGCCAGCAGTGTGGAAGGGACTAGCGGTTATGAGCAGTTCTTC. Translation gives CASSVEGTSGYEQFF.

The chain links TRBV7-9 to TRBJ2-1, with 11 nucleotides matching TRBD2. V dropped 5 bases and J dropped 3; count of bases not matched to a gene: 3. CDR3 size: 15 residues. Germline loops: CDR1 SEHNR, CDR2 FQNEAQ (reference sequence). CDR3 loop: CASSPTSGSYNEQFF. CDR3 in DNA: TGTGCCAGCAGCCCCACTAGCGGGAGCTACAATGAGCAGTTCTTC. Full variable domain (rest looked up from reference TRBV7-9 and TRBJ2-1): DTGVSQNPRHKITKRGQNVTFRCDPISEHNRLYWYRQTLGQGPEFLTYFQNEAQLEKSRLLSDRFSAERPKGSFSTLEIQRTEQGDSAMYLCASSPTSGSYNEQFFGPGTRLTVL.

This clone came up once. The chain has TRBV28 and TRBJ1-3; 9 nucleotides agree with TRBD1. V trimming: 6 bases; J trimming: 8 bases; junction bases outside the gene matches: 5. Germline assignment: CDR1 MDHEN and CDR2 SYDVKM. The CDR3 consists of 13 residues. This chain's CDR3 is CASRPGQGYTIYF. CDR3 DNA sequence: TGTGCCAGCAGACCCGGACAGGGGTACACCATATATTTT.

V and J are TRBV30 and TRBJ2-2; TRBD1 agrees at 8 bases. From germline, CDR1 is GTSNPN and CDR2 SVGIG (reference sequence). The CDR3 consists of 17 residues. V lost 2 bases and J lost 0; bases outside the gene matches: 8. Here the CDR3 reads CAWSYRTGTTNTGELFF. CDR3 coding DNA: TGTGCCTGGAGTTATAGGACAGGGACCACGAACACCGGGGAGCTGTTTTTT.

This clone came up a few times. The V and J genes are TRBV20-1 and TRBJ2-7; the D gene is possibly TRBD2 (5 bases). V was trimmed by 2 bases and J by 4 bases, leaving 6 bases between them. Germline V lookup: CDR1 DFQATT, CDR2 SNEGSKA (reference sequence). This CDR3 has 11 amino acids. The CDR3 region has the DNA TGCAGTGCTAGACGGGGATACGAGCAGTACTTC. It specifies CSARRGYEQYF.